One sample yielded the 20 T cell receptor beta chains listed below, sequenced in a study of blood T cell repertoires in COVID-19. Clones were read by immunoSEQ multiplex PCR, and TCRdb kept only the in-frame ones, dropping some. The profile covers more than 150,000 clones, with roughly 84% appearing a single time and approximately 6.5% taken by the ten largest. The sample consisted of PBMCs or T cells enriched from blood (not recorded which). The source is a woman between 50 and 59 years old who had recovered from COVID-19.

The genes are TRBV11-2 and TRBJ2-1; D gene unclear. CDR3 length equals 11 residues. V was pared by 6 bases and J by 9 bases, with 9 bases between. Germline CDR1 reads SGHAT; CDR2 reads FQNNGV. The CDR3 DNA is TGTGCCAGCAGGGCAGGTGGTGAGCAGTTCTTC. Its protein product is CASRAGGEQFF.

CDR3 DNA sequence: TGCGCCAGCAGCACAGGGACTAGCGGCGCCGCCTACAATGAGCAGTTCTTC. This gives the protein CASSTGTSGAAYNEQFF. V usage is TRBV5-1 and J usage is TRBJ2-1, with TRBD2 matching over 11 bases. The CDR3 totals 17 residues. The J segment lost 2 bases and the V segment lost 4 bases, leaving 8 bases of the junction unmatched. Germline V lookup: CDR1 SGHRS, CDR2 YFSETQ. Together with reference TRBV5-1 and TRBJ2-1, the CDR3 gives the full variable domain: KAGVTQTPRYLIKTRGQQVTLSCSPISGHRSVSWYQQTPGQGLQFLFEYFSETQRNKGNFPGRFSGRQFSNSRSEMNVSTLELGDSALYLCASSTGTSGAAYNEQFFGPGTRLTVL.

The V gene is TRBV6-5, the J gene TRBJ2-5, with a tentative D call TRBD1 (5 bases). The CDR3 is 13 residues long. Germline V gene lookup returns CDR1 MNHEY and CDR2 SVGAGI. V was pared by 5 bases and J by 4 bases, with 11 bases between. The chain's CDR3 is CASSTGPPETQYF. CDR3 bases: TGTGCCAGCAGTACAGGTCCACCAGAGACCCAGTACTTC.

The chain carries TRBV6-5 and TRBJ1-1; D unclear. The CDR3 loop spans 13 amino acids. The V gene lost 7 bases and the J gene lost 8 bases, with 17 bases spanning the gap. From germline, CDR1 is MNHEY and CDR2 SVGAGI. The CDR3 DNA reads TGTGCCAGCATGGTCATGGTGAGGTCCGAAGCTTTCTTT. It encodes CASMVMVRSEAFF.

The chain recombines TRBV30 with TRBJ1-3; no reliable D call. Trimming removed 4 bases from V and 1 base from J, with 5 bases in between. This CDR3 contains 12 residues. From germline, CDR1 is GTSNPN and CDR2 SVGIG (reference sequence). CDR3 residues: CAWTYSGNTIYF. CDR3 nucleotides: TGTGCCTGGACTTATTCTGGAAACACCATATATTTT.

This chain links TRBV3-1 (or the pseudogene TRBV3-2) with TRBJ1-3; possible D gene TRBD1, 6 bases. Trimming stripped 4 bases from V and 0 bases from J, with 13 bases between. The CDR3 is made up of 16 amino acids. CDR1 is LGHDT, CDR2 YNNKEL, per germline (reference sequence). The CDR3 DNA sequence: TGTGCCAGCAGCCCATCCCGGACAGTCTCTGGAAACACCATATATTTT. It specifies CASSPSRTVSGNTIYF.

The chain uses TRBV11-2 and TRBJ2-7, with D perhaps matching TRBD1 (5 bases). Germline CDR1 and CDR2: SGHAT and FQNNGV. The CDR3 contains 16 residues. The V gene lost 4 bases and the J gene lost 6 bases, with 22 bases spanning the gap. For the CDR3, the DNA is TGTGCCAGCAGCTCATCAGGGCTCCCCCATTTAGGCGAGCAGTACTTC. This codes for CASSSSGLPHLGEQYF.

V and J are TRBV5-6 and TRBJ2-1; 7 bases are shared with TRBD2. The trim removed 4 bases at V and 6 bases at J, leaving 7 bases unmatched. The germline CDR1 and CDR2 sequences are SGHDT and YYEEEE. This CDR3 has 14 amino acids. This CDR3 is CASSLGLTVNEQFF. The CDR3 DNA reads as TGTGCCAGCAGCCTGGGACTAACAGTCAATGAGCAGTTCTTC.

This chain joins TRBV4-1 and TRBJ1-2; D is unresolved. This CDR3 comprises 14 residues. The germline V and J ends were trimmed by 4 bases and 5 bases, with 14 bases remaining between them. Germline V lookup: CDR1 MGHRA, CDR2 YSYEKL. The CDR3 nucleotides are TGCGCCAGCAGCCTCGCGGCAGCCCCTTATGGCTACACCTTC. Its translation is CASSLAAAPYGYTF.

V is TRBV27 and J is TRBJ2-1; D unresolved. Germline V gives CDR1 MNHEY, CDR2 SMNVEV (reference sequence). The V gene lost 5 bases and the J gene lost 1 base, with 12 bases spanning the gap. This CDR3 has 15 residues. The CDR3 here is CASSPVQVSYNEQFF. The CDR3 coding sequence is TGTGCCAGCAGTCCCGTCCAGGTTTCCTACAATGAGCAGTTCTTC.

DNA for the CDR3: TGTGCCAGCAGCCCCCGTTTCGGAGCTTGGCCCCGGGACGAGCAGTACTTC. Amino acid sequence: CASSPRFGAWPRDEQYF. The J gene is TRBJ2-7, the V gene TRBV9; D remains ambiguous. V shed 4 bases and J shed 5 bases, with 25 bases lying between them. The CDR3 spans 17 residues. The germline CDR1 and CDR2 sequences are SGDLS and YYNGEE.

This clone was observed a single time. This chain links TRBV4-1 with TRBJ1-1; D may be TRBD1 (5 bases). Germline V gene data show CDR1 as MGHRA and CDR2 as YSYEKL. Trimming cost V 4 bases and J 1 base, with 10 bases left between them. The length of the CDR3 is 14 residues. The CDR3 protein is CASSRGTWNTEAFF. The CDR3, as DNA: TGCGCCAGCAGCCGCGGGACGTGGAACACTGAAGCTTTCTTT.

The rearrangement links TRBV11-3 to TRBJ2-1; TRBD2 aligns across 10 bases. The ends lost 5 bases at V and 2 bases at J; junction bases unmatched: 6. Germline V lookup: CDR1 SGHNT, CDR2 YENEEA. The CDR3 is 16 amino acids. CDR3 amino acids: CASSHGLAEPYNEQFF. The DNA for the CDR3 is TGTGCCAGCAGCCATGGACTAGCGGAACCCTACAATGAGCAGTTCTTC.

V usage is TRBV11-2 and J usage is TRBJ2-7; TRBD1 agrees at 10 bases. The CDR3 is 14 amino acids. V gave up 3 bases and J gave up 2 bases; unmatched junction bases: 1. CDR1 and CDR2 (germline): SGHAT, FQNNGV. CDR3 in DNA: TGTGCCAGCAGCTTCGGGACAGGGGCCTACGAGCAGTACTTC. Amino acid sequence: CASSFGTGAYEQYF. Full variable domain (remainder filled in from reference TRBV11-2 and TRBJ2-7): EAGVAQSPRYKIIEKRQSVAFWCNPISGHATLYWYQQILGQGPKLLIQFQNNGVVDDSQLPKDRFSAERLKGVDSTLKIQPAKLEDSAVYLCASSFGTGAYEQYFGPGTRLTVT.

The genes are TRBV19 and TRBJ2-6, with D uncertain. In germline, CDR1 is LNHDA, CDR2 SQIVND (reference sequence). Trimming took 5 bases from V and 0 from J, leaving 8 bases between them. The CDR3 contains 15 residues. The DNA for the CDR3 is TGTGCCAGTAGTGCCTACAGCTCTGGGGCCAACGTCCTGACTTTC. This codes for CASSAYSSGANVLTF.

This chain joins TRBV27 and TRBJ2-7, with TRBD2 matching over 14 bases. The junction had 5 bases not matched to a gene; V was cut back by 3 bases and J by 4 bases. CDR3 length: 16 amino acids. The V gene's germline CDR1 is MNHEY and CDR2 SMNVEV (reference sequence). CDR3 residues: CASSFGLAGGVYEQYF. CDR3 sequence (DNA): TGTGCCAGCAGTTTCGGACTAGCGGGAGGAGTGTACGAGCAGTACTTC.

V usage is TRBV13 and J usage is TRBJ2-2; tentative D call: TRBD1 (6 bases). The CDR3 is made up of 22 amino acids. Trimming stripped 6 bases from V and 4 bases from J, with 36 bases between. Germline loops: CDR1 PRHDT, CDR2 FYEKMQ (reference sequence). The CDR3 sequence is CASRNGVPRGGPGTGRTGELFF. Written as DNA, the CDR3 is TGTGCCAGCAGAAACGGGGTCCCCCGAGGTGGACCCGGAACAGGGCGCACCGGGGAGCTGTTTTTT.

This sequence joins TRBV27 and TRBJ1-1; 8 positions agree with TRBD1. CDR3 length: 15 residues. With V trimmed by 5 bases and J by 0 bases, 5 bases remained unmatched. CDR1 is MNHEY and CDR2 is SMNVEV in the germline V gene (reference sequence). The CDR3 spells CASSARQGMNTEAFF. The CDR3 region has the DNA TGTGCCAGCAGTGCCCGACAGGGGATGAACACTGAAGCTTTCTTT.

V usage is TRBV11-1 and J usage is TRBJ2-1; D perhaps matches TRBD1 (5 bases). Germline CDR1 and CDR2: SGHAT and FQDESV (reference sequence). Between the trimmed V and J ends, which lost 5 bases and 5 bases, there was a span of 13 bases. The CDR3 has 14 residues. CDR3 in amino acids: CASSPPQGNNEQFF. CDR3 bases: TGTGCCAGCAGCCCCCCGCAGGGCAACAATGAGCAGTTCTTC.

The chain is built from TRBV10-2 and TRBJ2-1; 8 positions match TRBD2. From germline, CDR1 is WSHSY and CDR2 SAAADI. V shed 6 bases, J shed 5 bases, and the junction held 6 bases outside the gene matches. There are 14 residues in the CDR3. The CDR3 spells CASRTGGSHNEQFF. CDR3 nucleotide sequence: TGCGCCAGCAGGACGGGGGGGTCGCACAATGAGCAGTTCTTC.